This T cell receptor (beta chain) is from a study of T-cell memory formation after mild COVID-19. Findings of the study overall: Pre-infection memory showed some responding clones, and this suggested that cross-reactive memory joined. Second-wave clones with a day 37 peak had unconfirmed SARS-CoV-2 specificity. The study found balanced CD4/CD8 in clones contracting day 15 to 85 and a CD4+ lean in later expanders.

Using its own MiXCR run on the 5' RACE reads, TCRdb lists one record per CDR3 protein. Of some 120,000 distinct CDR3 sequences in the sample, approximately 5.9% were seen once. V lost 0 bases, J lost 3 bases, and 7 bases lay in between. Germline loops: CDR1 SGHRS, CDR2 YFSETQ. The CDR3 extends over 14 amino acids. With regard to this clonotype: The target antigen is unknown.

This TCR came from an adult woman who had mild COVID-19 (a few samples of this study predate the infection). Cell type and time point are not known. Sequenced: PBMCs or a T cell subset sorted from them (not recorded which). The chain links TRBV5-1 to TRBJ2-1; tentative D call: TRBD2 (6 bases). CDR3 sequence reads: CASSLGGLYNEQFF. CDR3 coding DNA: TGCGCCAGCAGCTTGGGGGGACTCTACAATGAGCAGTTCTTC.